A single sample is the source of the 20 T cell receptor beta chains below, sequenced in a study of CD8 T cells in Susac syndrome. When the RNA was reverse transcribed, random hexamers were used with an input of roughly 0.45 to 1 ug. TCRdb ran MiXCR on the immunoSEQ multiplex PCR reads and lists one entry per CDR3 protein. The repertoire holds under 350,000 distinct CDR3 sequences, about 92% seen once, with approximately 0.065% in the top ten. The sequencing sample was made of CD4+ T cells from PBMCs. The receptor set was obtained from a human donor with multiple sclerosis.

This clonotype was picked up a small number of times. This chain connects TRBV18 to TRBJ2-1; 8 nucleotides align to TRBD2. J gave up 9 bases and V 6 bases, and 4 bases lay outside the gene matches. Germline V CDR1 and CDR2: KGHSH, LQKENI. The CDR3 totals 12 residues. The CDR3 nucleotides read TGTGCCAGCTCCCCCCTAGCGGGTGAGCAGTTCTTC. This encodes CASSPLAGEQFF.

The genes are TRBV2 and TRBJ1-4; 12 positions agree with TRBD1. In germline, CDR1 is SNHLY, CDR2 FYNNEI. V lost 6 bases and J lost 8; bases outside the gene matches: 1. This CDR3 spans 13 amino acids. This chain's CDR3 is CASRGQGAEKLFF. In DNA, the CDR3 is TGTGCCAGCAGGGGACAGGGGGCGGAAAAACTGTTTTTT.

The V and J genes are TRBV4-1 and TRBJ2-1; 9 positions match TRBD2. Germline lookup yields CDR1 MGHRA and CDR2 YSYEKL. This CDR3 comprises 16 residues. J was trimmed by 3 bases and V by 3 bases; bases with no gene match: 6. The CDR3 protein is CASSHRTSGYYNEQFF. In nucleotides, the CDR3 is TGCGCCAGCAGCCACCGAACTAGCGGGTACTACAATGAGCAGTTCTTC.

The chain employs TRBV20-1 and TRBJ1-2; 8 bases are a match to TRBD1. This CDR3 region has 15 residues. CDR1 and CDR2 from the germline V gene are DFQATT and SNEGSKA (reference sequence). V lost 0 bases, J lost 2 bases, and 5 bases stayed unmatched. CDR3 in amino acids: CSARETGAGNYGYTF. DNA for the CDR3: TGCAGTGCTAGAGAGACAGGGGCGGGGAACTATGGCTACACCTTC.

The V call is TRBV12-3 or TRBV12-4, the J call TRBJ2-1, with TRBD2 identical over 10 bases. The CDR3 is made up of 13 amino acids. Trimming cost V 3 bases and J 11 bases; bases outside gene matches: 4. The DNA for the CDR3 is TGTGCCAGCAGTTTCCCTAGCGGGAGTCAGCAGTTCTTC. Amino acid sequence: CASSFPSGSQQFF.

This clonotype was detected a few times. The chain carries TRBV24-1 and TRBJ2-7, with D possibly matching TRBD2 (5 bases). V lost 4 bases to trimming and J lost 5 bases, with 5 bases between them. Per germline, CDR1 KGHDR and CDR2 SFDVKD. The CDR3 has 11 residues. The CDR3 protein is CATSERDEQYF. The CDR3 DNA is TGTGCCACCAGTGAGAGGGACGAGCAGTACTTC.

The chain couples TRBV7-2 to TRBJ1-1; D gene ambiguous. Germline V gene data show CDR1 as SGHTA and CDR2 as FQGNSA. The CDR3 is 15 amino acids. V gave up 4 bases and J gave up 6 bases, with 18 bases separating them. CDR3 sequence reads: CASSSTTIRSAEAFF. The CDR3 DNA reads as TGTGCCAGCAGCTCGACGACGATTAGGTCGGCTGAAGCTTTCTTT.

The sample holds one count of this clonotype. This chain joins TRBV6-5 and TRBJ1-1; D is unclear. The CDR3 has 13 amino acids. Trimming took off 2 bases at V and 7 bases at J, with 11 bases between the two ends. The germline V gene has CDR1 MNHEY and CDR2 SVGAGI. The CDR3 DNA reads as TGTGCCAGCAGTTACCTCCTTGGGCGTGAAGCTTTCTTT. Translated: CASSYLLGREAFF.

The CDR3 spells CASRSSGTGSQETQYF. DNA for the CDR3: TGTGCCAGCAGATCCTCCGGGACAGGCTCCCAAGAGACCCAGTACTTC. The gene calls are TRBV11-3 and TRBJ2-5; TRBD1 matches at 8 bases. Germline lookup yields CDR1 SGHNT and CDR2 YENEEA. J gave up 1 base and V 6 bases, and 10 bases lay outside the gene matches. The CDR3 length is 16 residues.

The chain joins TRBV6-4 to TRBJ1-2; no firm D call. CDR1 is MRHNA and CDR2 is SNTAGT in the germline V gene. The CDR3 sequence is 12 residues long. V was trimmed by 4 bases and J by 3 bases, leaving 6 bases between them. This CDR3 reads CASSVYDYGYTF. In DNA form, the CDR3 reads TGTGCCAGCAGTGTGTATGACTATGGCTACACCTTC.

The chain combines TRBV12-3 or TRBV12-4 with TRBJ2-5; the D call may be TRBD1 or TRBD2 (6 bases each). Trimming left V 6 bases short and J 5 bases short, with 22 bases between. The CDR3 contains 16 residues. DNA for the CDR3: TGTGCCAGCAGCCCGGGGGTGGGGGCCCGGCGGGAGACCCAGTACTTC. Protein: CASSPGVGARRETQYF.

This chain joins TRBV5-6 and TRBJ2-1, with 7 bases that match TRBD2. The CDR3 has 15 amino acids. V was pared by 4 bases and J by 8 bases, with 12 bases of the junction left unmatched. Germline V lookup: CDR1 SGHDT, CDR2 YYEEEE. The CDR3 DNA reads as TGTGCCAGCAGCCCGGGAGGCGGAGGACTGCATGAGCAGTTCTTC. This encodes CASSPGGGGLHEQFF.

V gene TRBV7-9 combines with J gene TRBJ2-1, with 7 bases that match TRBD2. CDR1 and CDR2 (germline): SEHNR, FQNEAQ (reference sequence). CDR3 size: 14 residues. The junction had 3 bases not matched to a gene; V was cut back by 4 bases and J by 3 bases. Written as DNA, the CDR3 is TGTGCCAGCAGCTCTTGGACTAGCTACAATGAGCAGTTCTTC. It specifies CASSSWTSYNEQFF.

The chain carries TRBV6-5 and TRBJ1-1, with a possible D match to TRBD1 (5 bases). This CDR3 comprises 12 residues. In germline, CDR1 is MNHEY, CDR2 SVGAGI. With 8 bases removed from V and 1 base from J, the gap between germline ends came to 8 bases. The CDR3 is CASGTGNTEAFF. For the CDR3, the DNA is TGTGCCAGCGGAACAGGGAACACTGAAGCTTTCTTT.

The rearrangement joins TRBV4-1 to TRBJ1-1; TRBD1 agrees at 8 bases. The germline CDR1 and CDR2 sequences are MGHRA and YSYEKL. The CDR3 loop spans 15 amino acids. The V gene end was trimmed by 1 base and the J gene end by 4 bases; junction bases not matched to a gene: 5. This CDR3 is CASSQADRGGTEAFF. The DNA for the CDR3 is TGCGCCAGCAGCCAAGCCGACAGGGGTGGCACTGAAGCTTTCTTT.

The chain recombines TRBV5-4 with TRBJ2-5, with 11 positions matching TRBD2. Germline trimming cut 0 bases from V and 6 bases from J; bases unmatched to any gene: 7. This CDR3 is 16 amino acids long. Germline V gene data show CDR1 as SGHNT and CDR2 as YYREEE (reference sequence). CDR3 sequence: CASSLAIAGGGKTQYF. CDR3 DNA: TGTGCCAGCAGCTTGGCAATAGCGGGGGGGGGAAAGACCCAGTACTTC.

The chain has TRBV7-3 and TRBJ2-2, with D perhaps matching TRBD1 (6 bases). The length of the CDR3 is 14 residues. Germline CDR1 is SGHTA and CDR2 is FQGTGA. The V gene lost 11 bases and the J gene lost 1 base, with 14 bases spanning the gap. The CDR3 is CASRGARNTGELFF. Written as DNA, the CDR3 is TGTGCCTCCAGGGGCGCCCGGAACACCGGGGAGCTGTTTTTT. Full variable domain (outside the CDR3, taken from reference TRBV7-3 and TRBJ2-2): GAGVSQTPSNKVTEKGKYVELRCDPISGHTALYWYRQSLGQGPEFLIYFQGTGAADDSGLPNDRFFAVRPEGSVSTLKIQRTERGDSAVYLCASRGARNTGELFFGEGSRLTVL.

The rearrangement uses TRBV7-3 and TRBJ1-1; D is unclear. Deletions cut 6 bases from V and 1 base from J, with 12 bases between. Germline loops: CDR1 SGHTA, CDR2 FQGTGA. This CDR3 is 14 amino acids long. CDR3 sequence (DNA): TGTGCCAGCAGGCGCGAACCGGGGAACACTGAAGCTTTCTTT. Its protein product is CASRREPGNTEAFF.

J is TRBJ1-5 and V is TRBV12-3 or TRBV12-4, with D possibly matching TRBD1 (5 bases). There are 17 residues in the CDR3. V lost 4 bases to trimming and J lost 1 base, with 17 bases between them. This CDR3 is CASSWDPGTGSNQPQHF. The CDR3 bases are TGTGCCAGCAGTTGGGACCCGGGGACTGGCAGCAATCAGCCCCAGCATTTT.

The chain carries TRBV27 and TRBJ2-1, with D hard to call. The CDR3 totals 15 residues. The germline gives CDR1 MNHEY, CDR2 SMNVEV (reference sequence). V was trimmed by 5 bases and J by 4 bases, leaving 15 bases between them. The CDR3 here is CASSNLRTLYNEQFF. Here the CDR3 DNA reads TGTGCCAGCAGTAACCTAAGGACCCTATACAATGAGCAGTTCTTC.